The 10 T cell receptor beta chains given below trace back to one sample, sequenced in a study of blood T cell repertoires in COVID-19. Using immunoSEQ multiplex PCR, the repertoire was profiled, and TCRdb retains in-frame clones only, with some absent. The repertoire consists of approximately 92,000 clones, with roughly 84% occurring once and the leading ten covering just under 2%. The source material was peripheral blood. These receptors were obtained from a man between 65 and 80 years old with active or convalescent COVID-19.

V gene TRBV27 combines with J gene TRBJ2-3, with a weak D call TRBD2 (5 bases). V was clipped by 6 bases and J by 1 base, with 11 bases between them. Germline V lookup: CDR1 MNHEY, CDR2 SMNVEV (reference sequence). The CDR3 is 14 amino acids. CDR3 loop: CASRTTRGTDTQYF. The DNA of the CDR3 is TGTGCCAGCAGGACCACGCGGGGCACAGATACGCAGTATTTT.

V usage is TRBV2 and J usage is TRBJ2-2; TRBD2 agrees at 12 bases. The germline gives CDR1 SNHLY, CDR2 FYNNEI. Trimming cost V 11 bases and J 2 bases; bases outside gene matches: 9. This CDR3 is 16 amino acids long. The CDR3, as DNA: TGTGCCGGAACTAGCGGGGGGCTTTCAAACACCGGGGAGCTGTTTTTT. It specifies CAGTSGGLSNTGELFF.

V is TRBV6-5 and J is TRBJ1-2, with D maybe TRBD1 (5 bases). V dropped 7 bases and J dropped 5 bases, with 11 bases sitting between them. The germline V gene encodes CDR1 MNHEY and CDR2 SVGAGI. CDR3 size: 12 residues. CDR3 amino acids: CASTQGGYGYTF. The CDR3 DNA reads as TGTGCCAGCACCCAGGGAGGGTATGGCTACACCTTC.

This clone was counted a few times. DNA of the CDR3: TGTGCCAGCAGCTCAAGCAACCTAGCGGGGGGGAATACGCAGTATTTT. This sequence encodes CASSSSNLAGGNTQYF. V gene TRBV5-4 combines with J gene TRBJ2-3, with TRBD2 identical over 12 bases. Germline trimming cut 3 bases from V and 7 bases from J; bases unmatched to any gene: 9. This CDR3 contains 16 residues. Germline V gene sequence: CDR1 SGHNT, CDR2 YYREEE (reference sequence). Combining the CDR3 with reference TRBV5-4 and TRBJ2-3 gives the whole variable domain ETGVTQSPTHLIKTRGQQVTLRCSSQSGHNTVSWYQQALGQGPQFIFQYYREEENGRGNFPPRFSGLQFPNYSSELNVNALELDDSALYLCASSSSNLAGGNTQYFGPGTRLTVL.

The chain employs TRBV7-2 and TRBJ2-1, with 10 nucleotides matching TRBD1. CDR1 and CDR2 from the germline V gene are SGHTA and FQGNSA. The CDR3 runs 16 residues. V lost 6 bases and J lost 1; bases outside the gene matches: 6. The DNA for the CDR3 is TGTGCCAGCAGAGACAGGGGGCGCGAGTCCTACAATGAGCAGTTCTTC. Translated: CASRDRGRESYNEQFF. Full variable domain (remainder filled in from reference TRBV7-2 and TRBJ2-1): GAGVSQSPSNKVTEKGKDVELRCDPISGHTALYWYRQSLGQGLEFLIYFQGNSAPDKSGLPSDRFSAERTGGSVSTLTIQRTQQEDSAVYLCASRDRGRESYNEQFFGPGTRLTVL.

This rearrangement joins TRBV27 to TRBJ1-3; D is unresolved. The CDR3 contains 14 residues. In germline, CDR1 is MNHEY, CDR2 SMNVEV (reference sequence). V was trimmed by 4 bases and J by 4 bases, leaving 11 bases between them. The DNA for the CDR3 is TGTGCCAGCAGTTCTCTGTGGCCCGGAAACACCATATATTTT. Translating gives CASSSLWPGNTIYF.

This chain joins TRBV3-1 (or the pseudogene TRBV3-2) and TRBJ2-5, with D maybe TRBD1 (6 bases). V was shortened by 3 bases and J by 2 bases, with 16 bases between the two germline ends. This CDR3 has 16 amino acids. Looked up from germline, CDR1 is LGHDT and CDR2 is YNNKEL (reference sequence). The CDR3 DNA follows: TGTGCCAGCAGCCAGCCCGGGACACTGAGACAAGAGACCCAGTACTTC. This gives the protein CASSQPGTLRQETQYF.

This clone was detected only a few times. The chain recombines TRBV7-2 with TRBJ1-4; 8 positions agree with TRBD1. This CDR3 contains 16 residues. CDR1 is SGHTA, CDR2 FQGNSA, per germline. The trim removed 1 base at V and 3 bases at J, leaving 4 bases unmatched. CDR3 sequence reads: CASSLGTGRANEKLFF. In DNA form, the CDR3 reads TGTGCCAGCAGCTTAGGGACAGGGCGAGCTAATGAAAAACTGTTTTTT.

This clone was recorded once. The rearrangement joins TRBV19 to TRBJ1-5; D is unclear. The CDR3 has 15 residues. V was shortened by 4 bases and J by 6 bases, with 16 bases between the two germline ends. The germline V gene has CDR1 LNHDA and CDR2 SQIVND (reference sequence). The CDR3 loop reads CASSSRSQSVQPQHF. The CDR3 DNA reads TGTGCCAGTAGTAGCAGGTCTCAATCGGTTCAGCCCCAGCATTTT.

This sequence joins TRBV5-1 and TRBJ1-1; 9 bases align to TRBD1. The CDR3 is 15 residues long. Germline V gene lookup returns CDR1 SGHRS and CDR2 YFSETQ. V was clipped by 4 bases and J by 5 bases; unmatched bases: 9. This CDR3 is CASSPQGQGTTEAFF. CDR3 nucleotides: TGCGCCAGCAGCCCCCAGGGACAGGGAACGACTGAAGCTTTCTTT.